Each of the 7 T cell receptor beta chains below was sequenced from the same sample in a study of glioma-infiltrating T cells. The iRepertoire nested amplicon-rescue multiplex PCR amplified TCR alpha and beta CDR3s from RNA. TCRdb used MiXCR to reprocess the multiplex PCR reads, holding one entry per CDR3 protein. The sample contains approximately 110,000 distinct CDR3 sequences, roughly 20% of which appear only once. The sequencing input was glioma tissue, nonneoplastic brain tissue, or PBMCs (not recorded which). The receptors were gathered from a human donor with low-grade glioma or glioblastoma, undergoing nonglioma brain surgery, or in good health (not recorded which).

V usage is TRBV5-6 and J usage is TRBJ2-1; D is unresolved. The CDR3 loop spans 13 amino acids. Trimming took 0 bases from V and 9 from J, leaving 10 bases between them. Germline loops: CDR1 SGHDT, CDR2 YYEEEE. The CDR3 reads CASSLEQFGEQFF. CDR3 in DNA: TGTGCCAGCAGCTTGGAACAGTTCGGTGAGCAGTTCTTC.

This clonotype was counted many times. V and J are TRBV4-2 and TRBJ1-1; D is unclear. The CDR3 runs 14 residues. Germline lookup yields CDR1 LGHNA and CDR2 YNFKEQ. V lost 3 bases to trimming and J lost 0 bases, with 8 bases between them. The CDR3 bases are TGTGCCAGCAGCCAGACACCTATGAACACTGAAGCTTTCTTT. Protein sequence: CASSQTPMNTEAFF.

With regard to this clonotype: A read error may account for a junction end that differs from germline. The chain employs TRBV7-9 and TRBJ2-5; the D gene is possibly TRBD2 (5 bases). The germline V gene has CDR1 SEHNR and CDR2 FQNEAQ (reference sequence). The CDR3 length is 14 residues. DNA of the CDR3: TGTGCCAGCAGCTCCCCTAAGTGGTGGGAGACCCAGTGCTTC. Amino acid sequence: CASSSPKWWETQCF.

This chain uses TRBV7-6 with TRBJ2-1; 11 bases match TRBD2. The CDR3 sequence is 20 residues long. J gave up 6 bases and V 5 bases, and 21 bases lay outside the gene matches. In germline, CDR1 is SGHVS, CDR2 FNYEAQ. CDR3 residues: CASSRVPGLLAGERGNEQFF. CDR3 coding DNA: TGTGCCAGCAGCCGGGTGCCCGGGTTACTAGCGGGAGAGAGAGGCAATGAGCAGTTCTTC.

The sample holds many counts of this clonotype. One base away lies a much larger clone, so this may be a sequencing read error. The rearrangement links TRBV6-2 or TRBV6-3 to TRBJ2-1; TRBD2 might be the D (6 bases). The CDR3 is 14 amino acids. Germline V gene data show CDR1 as MNHEY and CDR2 as SVGEGT. The CDR3 DNA follows: TGTACCAGCAGAACGGGCGGGATATACAATGAGCAGTTCTTC. Translated: CTSRTGGIYNEQFF.

Concerning this clonotype: Germline and junction disagree at one end, which may indicate a read error. This chain connects TRBV5-1 to TRBJ2-2; D is possibly TRBD1 (6 bases). CDR3 size: 16 residues. In germline, CDR1 is SGHRS, CDR2 YFSETQ. The CDR3: CSSSSVTGTGTGELFF. The CDR3 DNA sequence: TGCTCCAGCAGCTCGGTAACAGGGACCGGCACCGGGGAGCTGTTTTTT.

This clonotype showed up many times. This chain uses TRBV7-3 with TRBJ1-1; 8 bases are shared with TRBD1. V was pared by 2 bases and J by 5 bases, with 4 bases of the junction left unmatched. The CDR3 totals 14 residues. CDR1 SGHTA and CDR2 FQGTGA come from the germline V gene. This CDR3 reads CASSLSGGMTEAFF. The CDR3, as DNA: TGTGCCAGCAGCTTATCAGGGGGCATGACTGAAGCTTTCTTT. Supplemented by reference TRBV7-3 and TRBJ1-1, the full variable domain reads GAGVSQTPSNKVTEKGKYVELRCDPISGHTALYWYRQSLGQGPEFLIYFQGTGAADDSGLPNDRFFAVRPEGSVSTLKIQRTERGDSAVYLCASSLSGGMTEAFFGQGTRLTVV.